The 17 T cell receptor beta chains below come from one sample, sequenced in a study of T cell responses to AZD1222 COVID-19 vaccine. Assay used: immunoSEQ multiplex PCR; TCRdb lists only in-frame clones, some missing. The table lists around 88,000 clones, under 90% of them singletons. The sequenced sample was peripheral blood, obtained on day 0 of MenACWY control vaccination. The source is an adult in good health.

The chain joins TRBV5-1 to TRBJ1-3; weak D call: TRBD1 (6 bases). The germline V gene encodes CDR1 SGHRS and CDR2 YFSETQ. The V end was cut by 2 bases, the J end by 2 bases, with 11 bases between. The CDR3 contains 15 residues. In nucleotides, the CDR3 is TGCGCCAGCAGCTTAGCCAGGACAGCTGGAAACACCATATATTTT. This translates into CASSLARTAGNTIYF.

This chain links TRBV6-2 or TRBV6-3 with TRBJ1-1, with TRBD1 as a possible D gene (5 bases). The ends were cut back, 2 bases at V and 10 bases at J, with 11 bases in the middle. The CDR3 contains 12 residues. From germline, CDR1 is MNHEY and CDR2 SVGEGT. In DNA form, the CDR3 reads TGTGCCAGCAGTTACGTGCGGGACGCAGCTTTCTTT. Protein sequence: CASSYVRDAAFF.

V and J are TRBV2 and TRBJ2-7; 7 nucleotides match TRBD1. Germline V gives CDR1 SNHLY, CDR2 FYNNEI. The CDR3 loop spans 14 amino acids. V lost 6 bases to trimming and J lost 6 bases; unmatched junction nucleotides: 11. CDR3 sequence: CASSEFGDSGEQYF. CDR3 DNA: TGTGCCAGCAGCGAATTCGGGGACAGTGGCGAGCAGTACTTC.

This clone has just one count. J is TRBJ1-6 and V is TRBV4-3, with a tentative D call TRBD1 (5 bases). Germline lookup yields CDR1 LGHNA and CDR2 YSLEER. The CDR3 has 16 residues. V was cut by 0 bases and J by 4 bases, with 10 bases left in between. DNA of the CDR3: TGCGCCAGCAGCCAAGAAACCGACAGTTATAATTCACCCCTCCACTTT. Translation: CASSQETDSYNSPLHF.

The V and J genes are TRBV7-2 and TRBJ1-1, with D tentatively TRBD1 (6 bases). Between the trimmed V and J ends, which lost 1 base and 1 base, there was a span of 10 bases. Germline V CDR1 and CDR2: SGHTA, FQGNSA. CDR3 size: 15 residues. In DNA form, the CDR3 reads TGTGCCAGCAGCTTAGAACAGGGATCGAACACTGAAGCTTTCTTT. Translated, it gives CASSLEQGSNTEAFF.

This clone was observed a single time. DNA for the CDR3: TGTGCCAGCTCACCACAAGGGGCATCTAACTATGGCTACACCTTC. Translated: CASSPQGASNYGYTF. V is TRBV18 and J is TRBJ1-2; D might be TRBD1 (5 bases). V was pared by 1 base and J by 0 bases, with 9 bases between. Germline V gene sequence: CDR1 KGHSH, CDR2 LQKENI. The CDR3 length is 15 residues.

The gene calls are TRBV5-1 and TRBJ1-4, with D possibly matching TRBD1 (5 bases). V was cut by 3 bases and J by 8 bases, with 14 bases left in between. Looked up from germline, CDR1 is SGHRS and CDR2 is YFSETQ. CDR3 length: 14 residues. The DNA for the CDR3 is TGCGCCAGCAGCTGGGGGGGTATCGAAGAAAAACTGTTTTTT. Translation gives CASSWGGIEEKLFF.

The chain employs TRBV5-1 and TRBJ2-6; 9 positions agree with TRBD2. Germline CDR1 reads SGHRS; CDR2 reads YFSETQ. There are 15 residues in the CDR3. Germline trimming cut 6 bases from V and 2 bases from J; bases unmatched to any gene: 3. The CDR3 nucleotides are TGCGCCAGCACCTTAGCGGGGGCTGGGGCCAACGTCCTGACTTTC. This gives the protein CASTLAGAGANVLTF.

This chain joins TRBV7-2 and TRBJ2-5; weak D call: TRBD2 (6 bases). This CDR3 is built from 16 residues. V was trimmed by 0 bases and J by 8 bases, leaving 19 bases between them. CDR1 SGHTA and CDR2 FQGNSA come from the germline V gene. The CDR3 DNA reads TGTGCCAGCAGCTTAGCCACCACTAGCCCCTCGATAACCCAGTACTTC. It translates to CASSLATTSPSITQYF. Supplemented by reference TRBV7-2 and TRBJ2-5, the full variable domain reads GAGVSQSPSNKVTEKGKDVELRCDPISGHTALYWYRQSLGQGLEFLIYFQGNSAPDKSGLPSDRFSAERTGGSVSTLTIQRTQQEDSAVYLCASSLATTSPSITQYFGPGTRLLVL.

The chain's CDR3 is CAWSVYGNTEAFF. CDR3 in DNA: TGTGCCTGGAGTGTATACGGGAACACTGAAGCTTTCTTT. This chain links TRBV30 with TRBJ1-1, with no clear D. CDR3 length: 13 residues. Between the trimmed V and J ends, which lost 0 bases and 1 base, there was a span of 6 bases. CDR1 is GTSNPN and CDR2 is SVGIG in the germline V gene (reference sequence).

This sequence joins TRBV7-3 and TRBJ1-6, with a possible D match to TRBD1 (6 bases). CDR1 is SGHTA and CDR2 is FQGTGA in the germline V gene. This CDR3 has 21 residues. V was trimmed by 2 bases and J by 7 bases, leaving 30 bases between them. CDR3 in DNA: TGTGCCAGCAGCTTATACCGGCACGGCTCATCGTGGACAGCTTACAATTCACCCCTCCACTTT. Its protein product is CASSLYRHGSSWTAYNSPLHF. The whole variable domain, filled in from reference TRBV7-3 and TRBJ1-6, reads GAGVSQTPSNKVTEKGKYVELRCDPISGHTALYWYRQSLGQGPEFLIYFQGTGAADDSGLPNDRFFAVRPEGSVSTLKIQRTERGDSAVYLCASSLYRHGSSWTAYNSPLHFGNGTRLTVT.

This clone is a singleton in its sample. This sequence joins TRBV7-9 and TRBJ2-5; the D call may be TRBD1 or TRBD2 (5 bases each). CDR1 and CDR2 (germline): SEHNR, FQNEAQ (reference sequence). The V end was cut by 0 bases, the J end by 2 bases, with 13 bases between. The CDR3 totals 16 residues. CDR3 nucleotides: TGTGCCAGCAGCTTAGCCTTCGGGACCGGTCAAGAGACCCAGTACTTC. It codes for CASSLAFGTGQETQYF.

DNA of the CDR3: TGTGCCAGCAGCTTACAGATCTCTGGAAACACCATATATTTT. This codes for CASSLQISGNTIYF. J is TRBJ1-3 and V is TRBV7-9; D remains unclear. The CDR3 is 14 amino acids. Per the germline V gene, CDR1 is SEHNR and CDR2 is FQNEAQ (reference sequence). V was clipped by 2 bases and J by 0 bases, with 5 bases between them.

V usage is TRBV5-6 and J usage is TRBJ2-1, with D possibly being TRBD1 (6 bases). The CDR3 consists of 15 residues. Germline CDR1 is SGHDT and CDR2 is YYEEEE. V was cut by 2 bases and J by 8 bases, with 17 bases left in between. CDR3 residues: CASSFRGPRWYEQFF. The CDR3 coding sequence is TGTGCCAGCAGCTTCAGGGGTCCCCGGTGGTATGAGCAGTTCTTC.

This clone was counted only a few times. This sequence joins TRBV28 and TRBJ2-5; perhaps TRBD2 as D (5 bases). Trimming cost V 3 bases and J 5 bases, with 10 bases left between them. The V gene's germline CDR1 is MDHEN and CDR2 SYDVKM. This CDR3 spans 13 amino acids. CDR3 residues: CASSFGVLETQYF. CDR3 DNA sequence: TGTGCCAGCAGTTTCGGGGTATTGGAGACCCAGTACTTC.

V usage is TRBV5-5 and J usage is TRBJ1-5; D is uncertain. V shed 2 bases and J shed 4 bases, with 13 bases lying between them. CDR3 length: 15 residues. Germline V gene lookup returns CDR1 SGHKS and CDR2 YYEKEE (reference sequence). CDR3 in DNA: TGTGCCAGCAGCTTTGGTGTACAGCAAAATCAGCCCCAGCATTTT. Encoded protein: CASSFGVQQNQPQHF. The full variable domain, its missing parts supplied by reference TRBV5-5 and TRBJ1-5, is DAGVTQSPTHLIKTRGQQVTLRCSPISGHKSVSWYQQVLGQGPQFIFQYYEKEERGRGNFPDRFSARQFPNYSSELNVNALLLGDSALYLCASSFGVQQNQPQHFGDGTRLSIL.

The chain carries TRBV7-2 and TRBJ2-1; D is unresolved. Germline lookup yields CDR1 SGHTA and CDR2 FQGNSA. Trimming cost V 1 base and J 6 bases, with 7 bases left between them. The CDR3 loop spans 13 amino acids. CDR3 protein: CASSLGASNEQFF. The CDR3 DNA sequence: TGTGCCAGCAGCTTAGGGGCCAGCAATGAGCAGTTCTTC.